This T cell receptor (beta chain) derives from a study of blood T cells in healthy people across ages. From germline, CDR1 is MDHEN and CDR2 SYDVKM. V gave up 6 bases and J gave up 1 base, with 15 bases separating them. There are 15 residues in the CDR3. Through a sample-barcoded 5' primer and a J-beta primer mix, a second PCR was run for roughly 7 to 12 cycles. A 12-random-nucleotide template-switch adaptor tagged each cDNA molecule. TCRdb reanalysed the 5' RACE reads using MiXCR and keeps one entry per CDR3 protein. The sample consists of roughly 800,000 distinct CDR3 sequences, about 62% of them appearing once.

The genes are TRBV28 and TRBJ1-1, with a weak D call TRBD1 (5 bases). The TCR comes from a man aged 30 to 39 in good health. Sequencing was performed on blood. Here the CDR3 reads CASSLGAAQNTEAFF. In DNA, the CDR3 is TGTGCCAGCAGCCTAGGGGCAGCTCAGAACACTGAAGCTTTCTTT.